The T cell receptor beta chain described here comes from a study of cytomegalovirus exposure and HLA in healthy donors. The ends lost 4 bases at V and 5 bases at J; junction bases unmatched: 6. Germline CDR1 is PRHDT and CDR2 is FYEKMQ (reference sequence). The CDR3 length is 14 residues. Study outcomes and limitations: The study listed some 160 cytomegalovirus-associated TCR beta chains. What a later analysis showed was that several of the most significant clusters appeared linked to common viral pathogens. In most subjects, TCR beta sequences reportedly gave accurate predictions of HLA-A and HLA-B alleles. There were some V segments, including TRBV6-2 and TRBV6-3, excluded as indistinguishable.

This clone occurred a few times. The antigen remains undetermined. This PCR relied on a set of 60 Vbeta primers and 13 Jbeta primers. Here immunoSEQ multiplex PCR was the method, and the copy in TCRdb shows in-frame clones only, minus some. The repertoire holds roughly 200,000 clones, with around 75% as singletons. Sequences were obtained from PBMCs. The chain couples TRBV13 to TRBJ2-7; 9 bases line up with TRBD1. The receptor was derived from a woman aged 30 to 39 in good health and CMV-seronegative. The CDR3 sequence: CASSWRDRVHEQYF. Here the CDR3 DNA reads TGTGCCAGCAGCTGGAGGGACAGGGTACACGAGCAGTACTTC.